Shown below are 12 T cell receptor beta chains from a single sample sequenced in a study of blood T cell repertoires in COVID-19. Here immunoSEQ multiplex PCR was the method, and the copy in TCRdb shows in-frame clones only, minus some. This table has over 120,000 clones, 80% to 90% appearing once. Sequenced material: peripheral blood. Source of these receptors: a woman between 45 and 65 years old with active or convalescent COVID-19.

The V gene is TRBV11-2, the J gene TRBJ2-1; a possible D gene is TRBD2 (5 bases). V lost 0 bases and J 7 bases, leaving 10 bases between the germline ends. This CDR3 is built from 14 residues. Germline lookup yields CDR1 SGHAT and CDR2 FQNNGV. This CDR3 is CASSLDLGGNEQFF. CDR3 coding DNA: TGTGCCAGCAGCTTAGATCTAGGAGGTAATGAGCAGTTCTTC.

This clone was observed a single time. The chain joins TRBV18 to TRBJ2-6; possible D gene TRBD1, 6 bases. CDR3 length: 17 residues. Germline V gene lookup returns CDR1 KGHSH and CDR2 LQKENI. The germline V and J ends were trimmed by 2 bases and 0 bases, with 11 bases remaining between them. In DNA form, the CDR3 reads TGTGCCAGCTCACCAGGTCAGGGGTACTCTGGGGCCAACGTCCTGACTTTC. Protein sequence: CASSPGQGYSGANVLTF.

This chain joins TRBV5-4 and TRBJ1-5; perhaps TRBD1 as D (6 bases). V lost 6 bases to trimming and J lost 1 base, with 11 bases between them. The CDR3 totals 14 residues. In germline, CDR1 is SGHNT, CDR2 YYREEE (reference sequence). CDR3 nucleotide sequence: TGTGCCAGCACCGTTGGGGGCAGCAATCAGCCCCAGCATTTT. Its protein product is CASTVGGSNQPQHF. The whole variable domain, remainder taken from reference TRBV5-4 and TRBJ1-5, is ETGVTQSPTHLIKTRGQQVTLRCSSQSGHNTVSWYQQALGQGPQFIFQYYREEENGRGNFPPRFSGLQFPNYSSELNVNALELDDSALYLCASTVGGSNQPQHFGDGTRLSIL.

In its sample, this clone was seen a few times. This rearrangement joins TRBV7-2 to TRBJ1-1, with D possibly matching TRBD1 (6 bases). There are 13 residues in the CDR3. Between the trimmed V and J ends, which lost 5 bases and 7 bases, there was a span of 14 bases. Per the germline V gene, CDR1 is SGHTA and CDR2 is FQGNSA. CDR3 DNA sequence: TGTGCCAGCAGCAAGCGACAGGCCAATGAAGCTTTCTTT. It encodes CASSKRQANEAFF.

V usage is TRBV28 and J usage is TRBJ2-7; 8 nucleotides line up with TRBD1. CDR1 is MDHEN, CDR2 SYDVKM, per germline. J lost 0 bases, V lost 4 bases, and 8 bases had no gene match. The CDR3 spans 16 residues. The CDR3 region is CASSSKQGASSYEQYF. Here the CDR3 DNA reads TGTGCCAGCAGTTCGAAGCAGGGGGCCAGCTCCTACGAGCAGTACTTC.

The J gene is TRBJ1-1, the V gene TRBV15, with D tentatively TRBD1 (5 bases). This CDR3 comprises 13 residues. The germline V and J ends were trimmed by 3 bases and 4 bases, with 9 bases remaining between them. Germline lookup yields CDR1 LNHNV and CDR2 YYDKDF (reference sequence). The CDR3 coding sequence is TGTGCCACCAGCAGCCAAGGGGCCACTGAAGCTTTCTTT. Its protein is CATSSQGATEAFF.

J is TRBJ2-5 and V is TRBV7-3; D is ambiguous. Germline CDR1 reads SGHTA; CDR2 reads FQGTGA. CDR3 length: 12 residues. The ends were cut back, 2 bases at V and 7 bases at J, with 8 bases in the middle. The CDR3: CASSLLRGTQYF. The DNA of the CDR3 is TGTGCCAGCAGCTTACTAAGAGGGACCCAGTACTTC.

This rearrangement joins TRBV4-3 to TRBJ2-5; D gene unclear. V was cut by 0 bases and J by 7 bases, with 9 bases left in between. Germline V gene sequence: CDR1 LGHNA, CDR2 YSLEER. CDR3 length equals 13 residues. The CDR3 DNA follows: TGCGCCAGCAGCCAAGAGATTAGTACGACCCAGTACTTC. Amino acid sequence: CASSQEISTTQYF.

The rearrangement links TRBV7-3 to TRBJ1-6; 8 positions match TRBD1. Germline V gene sequence: CDR1 SGHTA, CDR2 FQGTGA. V lost 4 bases and J lost 6; bases outside the gene matches: 5. The CDR3 loop spans 15 amino acids. The CDR3, as DNA: TGTGCCAGCAGCTCCGGACAGGGTGCTAATTCACCCCTCCACTTT. This encodes CASSSGQGANSPLHF.

Turning to this clone: The sample contains more than one DNA sequence encoding this CDR3. The chain combines TRBV7-2 with TRBJ2-2; possibly TRBD1 for D (6 bases). The length of the CDR3 is 13 residues. Deletions cut 2 bases from V and 5 bases from J, with 6 bases between. CDR1 SGHTA and CDR2 FQGNSA come from the germline V gene. The CDR3 sequence: CASSLRGTGELFF. The CDR3 DNA sequence: TGTGCCAGCAGCTTAAGGGGGACCGGGGAGCTGTTTTTT.

The V and J genes are TRBV5-4 and TRBJ2-7; a weak D match, TRBD2 (5 bases). This CDR3 spans 13 amino acids. Germline V CDR1 and CDR2: SGHNT, YYREEE (reference sequence). V lost 2 bases, J lost 2 bases, and 8 bases lay in between. Here the CDR3 reads CASSFGEPYEQYF. Written as DNA, the CDR3 is TGTGCCAGCAGCTTTGGGGAGCCCTACGAGCAGTACTTC.

This CDR3 reads CASSSNGQGASYEQYF. The CDR3 DNA reads TGTGCCAGCAGTTCTAACGGACAGGGGGCTTCCTACGAGCAGTACTTC. The chain couples TRBV27 to TRBJ2-7, with TRBD1 matching 11 bases. There are 16 residues in the CDR3. Germline CDR1 and CDR2: MNHEY and SMNVEV (reference sequence). V was pared by 4 bases and J by 1 base, with 6 bases of the junction left unmatched.